This entry lists 20 T cell receptor beta chains sequenced from one sample in a study of blood T cell repertoires in COVID-19. Clones were read by immunoSEQ multiplex PCR, and TCRdb kept only the in-frame ones, dropping some. The table lists more than 200,000 clones, 85% to 90% of them singletons, with approximately 5.1% in the top ten. The sequencing sample was made of peripheral blood. The receptors here all came from an older woman with COVID-19, enrolled during active disease.

This sequence joins TRBV12-5 and TRBJ2-2, with 7 nucleotides matching TRBD1. With V trimmed by 5 bases and J by 4 bases, 10 bases remained unmatched. CDR3 length: 16 amino acids. Germline V gene lookup returns CDR1 LGHNT and CDR2 FRNRAP. CDR3 sequence (DNA): TGTGCTAGTGGTCCCAACTCCGGGACAGCCACCGGGGAGCTGTTTTTT. This translates into CASGPNSGTATGELFF.

The rearrangement links TRBV11-1 to TRBJ2-1, with 8 bases that match TRBD1. The CDR3 loop spans 15 amino acids. With 3 bases clipped from V and 2 bases from J, the junction kept 3 bases outside the gene matches. The germline gives CDR1 SGHAT, CDR2 FQDESV (reference sequence). The CDR3, as DNA: TGTGCCAGCAGCTTGGGGACAGGAACCTACAATGAGCAGTTCTTC. This translates into CASSLGTGTYNEQFF.

This rearrangement joins TRBV4-3 to TRBJ2-1; perhaps TRBD2 as D (7 bases). CDR3 length: 18 amino acids. V shed 0 bases and J shed 0 bases, with 15 bases lying between them. CDR1 and CDR2 from the germline V gene are LGHNA and YSLEER. The CDR3 spells CASSQEGGRGSSYNEQFF. The CDR3, as DNA: TGCGCCAGCAGCCAAGAGGGGGGGAGGGGGAGCTCCTACAATGAGCAGTTCTTC.

The rearrangement links TRBV11-2 to TRBJ2-5; D is unclear. CDR1 is SGHAT and CDR2 is FQNNGV in the germline V gene. The CDR3 contains 13 residues. Trimming took 7 bases from V and 2 from J, leaving 11 bases between them. The CDR3 protein is CASKVTGQETQYF. DNA for the CDR3: TGTGCCAGCAAGGTTACGGGTCAAGAGACCCAGTACTTC.

The rearrangement uses TRBV7-3 and TRBJ2-2, with D possibly being TRBD2 (6 bases). The V gene's germline CDR1 is SGHTA and CDR2 FQGTGA. The V end lost 0 bases, the J end lost 5 bases, and 10 bases lay between the germline ends. This CDR3 has 15 amino acids. The DNA for the CDR3 is TGTGCCAGCAGCTTAACCTCGGAGGGTACCGGGGAGCTGTTTTTT. Protein sequence: CASSLTSEGTGELFF.

This chain links TRBV6-6 with TRBJ1-2; 8 nucleotides align to TRBD1. V trimming: 6 bases; J trimming: 4 bases; junction bases outside the gene matches: 13. Germline CDR1 reads MNHNY; CDR2 reads SVGAGI (reference sequence). The CDR3 is 16 residues long. CDR3 protein: CASSDFSGGDGYGYTF. The CDR3 region has the DNA TGTGCCAGCAGCGATTTCTCAGGGGGCGATGGCTATGGCTACACCTTC.

The J gene is TRBJ2-6, the V gene TRBV10-3, with D tentatively TRBD1 (6 bases). Germline loops: CDR1 ENHRY, CDR2 SYGVKD. The CDR3 extends over 18 amino acids. V lost 3 bases to trimming and J lost 0 bases, with 15 bases between them. CDR3 amino acids: CAISERAGASSGANVLTF. The CDR3 nucleotides read TGTGCCATCAGTGAAAGAGCAGGGGCGAGCTCTGGGGCCAACGTCCTGACTTTC.

The chain has TRBV28 and TRBJ1-1; D gene ambiguous. This CDR3 contains 14 residues. V lost 3 bases and J lost 2, with 10 bases in between. Germline V CDR1 and CDR2: MDHEN, SYDVKM. This CDR3 is CASSLFGVNTEAFF. Here the CDR3 DNA reads TGTGCCAGCAGTTTGTTCGGGGTAAACACTGAAGCTTTCTTT.

This sequence joins TRBV5-4 and TRBJ1-3; the match to TRBD1 covers 8 bases. The junction had 9 bases not matched to a gene; V was cut back by 0 bases and J by 4 bases. Germline-derived CDR1 and CDR2 are SGHNT and YYREEE (reference sequence). The CDR3 runs to 17 residues. CDR3: CASSLAFGQGDGNTIYF. As DNA, the CDR3 is TGTGCCAGCAGCTTGGCATTTGGACAGGGCGACGGAAACACCATATATTTT. The variable domain in full, completed from reference TRBV5-4 and TRBJ1-3, reads ETGVTQSPTHLIKTRGQQVTLRCSSQSGHNTVSWYQQALGQGPQFIFQYYREEENGRGNFPPRFSGLQFPNYSSELNVNALELDDSALYLCASSLAFGQGDGNTIYFGEGSWLTVV.

The rearrangement uses TRBV27 and TRBJ2-7; 7 nucleotides agree with TRBD2. This CDR3 region has 15 residues. V shed 1 base and J 6 bases; nucleotides not matched to a gene: 9. Looked up from germline, CDR1 is MNHEY and CDR2 is SMNVEV (reference sequence). The CDR3 bases are TGTGCCAGCAGTTTATATGGGACTACCTCCCCCGAGCAGTACTTC. It encodes CASSLYGTTSPEQYF.

V gene TRBV5-4 combines with J gene TRBJ2-1; 11 bases are shared with TRBD2. CDR1 SGHNT and CDR2 YYREEE come from the germline V gene (reference sequence). J lost 12 bases, V lost 4 bases, and 12 bases had no gene match. The CDR3 consists of 15 residues. The CDR3 is CASSPELAGDRGQFF. In nucleotides, the CDR3 is TGTGCCAGCAGCCCGGAACTAGCGGGGGACCGGGGGCAGTTCTTC.

The V call is TRBV2, the J call TRBJ2-1; the D gene is possibly TRBD2 (5 bases). The CDR3 sequence is 16 residues long. Trimming cost V 6 bases and J 0 bases, with 15 bases left between them. In germline, CDR1 is SNHLY, CDR2 FYNNEI. CDR3 loop: CASRAGLSSSYNEQFF. CDR3 nucleotide sequence: TGTGCCAGCAGAGCCGGACTTTCCAGCTCCTACAATGAGCAGTTCTTC.

In this sample, this clone turned up a few times. The CDR3 DNA is TGTGCCTGGAGTGTAAGGTGGACAGGGGCGAACACCGGGGAGCTGTTTTTT. Protein product: CAWSVRWTGANTGELFF. This rearrangement joins TRBV30 to TRBJ2-2, with 9 positions matching TRBD1. Unmatched junction bases numbered 5, after V lost 0 bases and J lost 0 bases. Germline CDR1 GTSNPN, CDR2 SVGIG (reference sequence). This CDR3 region has 17 residues.

This sequence joins TRBV19 and TRBJ1-2; the D gene is possibly TRBD1 (5 bases). V shed 3 bases and J shed 2 bases, with 10 bases lying between them. Germline values: CDR1 LNHDA, CDR2 SQIVND (reference sequence). The length of the CDR3 is 14 residues. The CDR3: CASSMSRANYGYTF. The CDR3 bases are TGTGCCAGTAGTATGAGCAGGGCCAACTATGGCTACACCTTC.

The J gene is TRBJ1-3, the V gene TRBV5-1, with 9 bases fitting TRBD1. V was clipped by 2 bases and J by 3 bases; unmatched bases: 3. Germline V gene lookup returns CDR1 SGHRS and CDR2 YFSETQ. The CDR3 is 15 amino acids. The CDR3 spells CASSFGTGSGNTIYF. CDR3 nucleotides: TGCGCCAGCAGCTTTGGGACAGGGAGTGGAAACACCATATATTTT.

This clone has more than one count but fewer than ten. CDR3 sequence (DNA): TGTGCCAGTAGTCCCTCAGCGGGAAGTGAGCAGTTCTTC. This translates into CASSPSAGSEQFF. V usage is TRBV19 and J usage is TRBJ2-1; 7 positions agree with TRBD2. The germline CDR1 and CDR2 sequences are LNHDA and SQIVND (reference sequence). The V and J ends lost 5 bases and 9 bases, in that order; junction bases with no gene match: 7. CDR3 size: 13 residues.

The chain is built from TRBV7-2 and TRBJ2-7, with D tentatively TRBD2 (6 bases). V was clipped by 5 bases and J by 2 bases, with 13 bases between them. Per the germline V gene, CDR1 is SGHTA and CDR2 is FQGNSA. There are 14 residues in the CDR3. Here the CDR3 DNA reads TGTGCCAGCAGCCGGAGCGGAGGGGCCTACGAGCAGTACTTC. Translating gives CASSRSGGAYEQYF.

The rearrangement uses TRBV18 and TRBJ1-1, with 7 bases aligning to TRBD1. The J segment lost 5 bases and the V segment lost 6 bases, leaving 12 bases of the junction unmatched. The CDR3 has 15 residues. Germline V gene data show CDR1 as KGHSH and CDR2 as LQKENI. In DNA, the CDR3 is TGTGCCAGCTCCCCAGGCGGACAGGCGGCAACTGAAGCTTTCTTT. It is translated as CASSPGGQAATEAFF.

The V and J genes are TRBV28 and TRBJ1-2; 7 nucleotides align to TRBD1. The germline V gene encodes CDR1 MDHEN and CDR2 SYDVKM. The CDR3 length is 12 residues. With 8 bases clipped from V and 5 bases from J, the junction kept 5 bases outside the gene matches. The CDR3 loop is CASGTRGYGYTF. CDR3 nucleotides: TGTGCCAGCGGAACCAGGGGGTATGGCTACACCTTC.

A note on this clone: Other nucleotide sequences from this sample produce the same CDR3. V usage is TRBV7-3 and J usage is TRBJ1-1, with D perhaps matching TRBD1 (5 bases). This CDR3 is 14 amino acids long. Germline V gene data show CDR1 as SGHTA and CDR2 as FQGTGA. The V end lost 5 bases, the J end lost 1 base, and 11 bases lay between the germline ends. CDR3 residues: CASSPGRGNTEAFF. CDR3 DNA sequence: TGTGCCAGCAGCCCAGGGAGGGGGAACACTGAAGCTTTCTTT.